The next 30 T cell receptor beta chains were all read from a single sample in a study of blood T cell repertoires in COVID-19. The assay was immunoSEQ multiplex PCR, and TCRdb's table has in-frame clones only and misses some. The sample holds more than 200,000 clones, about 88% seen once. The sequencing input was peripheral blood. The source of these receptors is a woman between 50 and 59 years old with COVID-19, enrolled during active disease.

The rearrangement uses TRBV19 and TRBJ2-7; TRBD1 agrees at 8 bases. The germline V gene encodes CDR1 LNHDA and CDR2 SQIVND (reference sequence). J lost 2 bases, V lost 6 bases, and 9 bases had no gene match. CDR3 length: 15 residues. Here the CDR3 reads CASRRTGLETYEQYF. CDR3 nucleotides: TGTGCCAGTAGACGGACAGGGCTCGAGACCTACGAGCAGTACTTC. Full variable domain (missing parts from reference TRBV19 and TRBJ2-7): DGGITQSPKYLFRKEGQNVTLSCEQNLNHDAMYWYRQDPGQGLRLIYYSQIVNDFQKGDIAEGYSVSREKKESFPLTVTSAQKNPTAFYLCASRRTGLETYEQYFGPGTRLTVT.

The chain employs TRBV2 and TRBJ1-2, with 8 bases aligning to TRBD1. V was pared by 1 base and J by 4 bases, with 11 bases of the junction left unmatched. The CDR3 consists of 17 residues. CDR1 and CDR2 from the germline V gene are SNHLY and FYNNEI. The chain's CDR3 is CASSEGTGGPTGYGYTF. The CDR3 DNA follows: TGTGCCAGCAGTGAAGGCACAGGGGGACCTACCGGCTATGGCTACACCTTC.

The CDR3, as DNA: TGTGCCAGCAGCCGGGATCGCACAGATACGCAGTATTTT. This sequence encodes CASSRDRTDTQYF. V is TRBV5-8 and J is TRBJ2-3; D is possibly TRBD2 (5 bases). Trimming pared 4 bases from V and 1 base from J, leaving 7 bases between. The V gene's germline CDR1 is SGHTS and CDR2 YDEGEE. This CDR3 comprises 13 residues. The variable domain in full, with the rest retrieved from reference TRBV5-8 and TRBJ2-3, is EAGVTQSPTHLIKTRGQQATLRCSPISGHTSVYWYQQALGLGLQFLLWYDEGEERNRGNFPPRFSGRQFPNYSSELNVNALELEDSALYLCASSRDRTDTQYFGPGTRLTVL.

The CDR3 protein is CSVAGQGYNEQFF. The CDR3 nucleotides are TGCAGCGTTGCTGGACAGGGGTACAATGAGCAGTTCTTC. V gene TRBV29-1 combines with J gene TRBJ2-1; TRBD1 matches 9 bases. The CDR3 covers 13 residues. Germline values: CDR1 SQVTM, CDR2 ANQGSEA. Losses at the gene ends were 4 bases for V and 4 bases for J; bases not matched to a gene: 2.

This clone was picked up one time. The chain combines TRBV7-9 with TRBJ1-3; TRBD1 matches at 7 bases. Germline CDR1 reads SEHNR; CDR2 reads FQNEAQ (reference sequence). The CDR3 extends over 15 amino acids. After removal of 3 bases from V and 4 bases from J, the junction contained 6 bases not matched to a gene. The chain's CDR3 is CASSFSGQAGNTIYF. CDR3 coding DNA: TGTGCCAGCAGCTTCTCCGGACAGGCCGGAAACACCATATATTTT.

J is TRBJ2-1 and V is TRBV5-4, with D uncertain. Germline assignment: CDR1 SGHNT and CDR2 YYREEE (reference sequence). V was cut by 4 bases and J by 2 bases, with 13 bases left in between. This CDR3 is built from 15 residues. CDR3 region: CASSLIPVAYNEQFF. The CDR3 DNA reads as TGTGCCAGCAGCCTTATCCCCGTTGCCTACAATGAGCAGTTCTTC.

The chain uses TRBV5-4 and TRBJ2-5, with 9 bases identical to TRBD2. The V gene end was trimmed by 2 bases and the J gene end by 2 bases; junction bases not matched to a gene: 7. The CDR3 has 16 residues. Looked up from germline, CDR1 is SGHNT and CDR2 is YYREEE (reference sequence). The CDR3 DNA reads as TGTGCCAGCAGCTTCGGCGGGGGGGCTCGGCAAGAGACCCAGTACTTC. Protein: CASSFGGGARQETQYF. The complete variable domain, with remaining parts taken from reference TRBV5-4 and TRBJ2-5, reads ETGVTQSPTHLIKTRGQQVTLRCSSQSGHNTVSWYQQALGQGPQFIFQYYREEENGRGNFPPRFSGLQFPNYSSELNVNALELDDSALYLCASSFGGGARQETQYFGPGTRLLVL.

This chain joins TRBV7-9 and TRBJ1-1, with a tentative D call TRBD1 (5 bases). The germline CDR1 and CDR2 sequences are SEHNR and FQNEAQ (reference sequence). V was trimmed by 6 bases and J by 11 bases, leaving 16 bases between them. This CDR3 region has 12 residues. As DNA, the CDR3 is TGTGCCAGCAGTTGGACAATTAACGGCGCTTTCTTT. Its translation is CASSWTINGAFF.

Written as DNA, the CDR3 is TGTGCCAGCAGCCAACAGGGTCGGGAGACCCAGTACTTC. This sequence encodes CASSQQGRETQYF. This chain joins TRBV3-1 (or the pseudogene TRBV3-2) and TRBJ2-5; D possibly corresponds to TRBD1 (5 bases). CDR3 length equals 13 residues. Germline V CDR1 and CDR2: LGHDT, YNNKEL (reference sequence). V lost 2 bases to trimming and J lost 5 bases, with 9 bases between them.

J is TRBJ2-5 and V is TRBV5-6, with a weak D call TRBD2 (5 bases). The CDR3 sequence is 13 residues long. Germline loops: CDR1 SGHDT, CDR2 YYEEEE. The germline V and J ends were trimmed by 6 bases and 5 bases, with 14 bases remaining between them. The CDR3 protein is CASTASRRETQYF. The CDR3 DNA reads TGTGCCAGCACCGCTAGCAGGAGGGAGACCCAGTACTTC.

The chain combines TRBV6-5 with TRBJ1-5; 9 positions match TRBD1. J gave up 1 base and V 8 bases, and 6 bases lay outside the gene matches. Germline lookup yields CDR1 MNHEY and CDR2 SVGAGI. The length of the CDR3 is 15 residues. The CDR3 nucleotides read TGTGCCAGCCATTGGGACAGGGCGAGCAATCAGCCCCAGCATTTT. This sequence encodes CASHWDRASNQPQHF.

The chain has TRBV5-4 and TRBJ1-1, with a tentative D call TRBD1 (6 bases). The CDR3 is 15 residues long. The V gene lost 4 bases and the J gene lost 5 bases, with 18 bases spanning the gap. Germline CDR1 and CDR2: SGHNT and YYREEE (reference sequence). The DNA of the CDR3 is TGTGCCAGCAGCAAGCCGGGACAAACGGTTACTGAAGCTTTCTTT. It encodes CASSKPGQTVTEAFF.

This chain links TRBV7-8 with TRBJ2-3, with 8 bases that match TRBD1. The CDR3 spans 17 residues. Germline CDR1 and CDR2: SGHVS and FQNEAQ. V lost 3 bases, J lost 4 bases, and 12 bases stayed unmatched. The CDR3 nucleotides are TGTGCCAGCAGCTTTGGCCCTTGGACAGGGATGGCAGATACGCAGTATTTT. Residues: CASSFGPWTGMADTQYF. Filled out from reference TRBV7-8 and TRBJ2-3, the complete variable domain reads GAGVSQSPRYKVAKRGQDVALRCDPISGHVSLFWYQQALGQGPEFLTYFQNEAQLDKSGLPSDRFFAERPEGSVSTLKIQRTQQEDSAVYLCASSFGPWTGMADTQYFGPGTRLTVL.

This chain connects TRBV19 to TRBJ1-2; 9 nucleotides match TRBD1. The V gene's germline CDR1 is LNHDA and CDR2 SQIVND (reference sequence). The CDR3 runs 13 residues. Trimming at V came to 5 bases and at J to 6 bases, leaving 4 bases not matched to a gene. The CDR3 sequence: CASSEDRGDGYTF. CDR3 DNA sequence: TGTGCCAGTAGTGAGGACAGGGGTGATGGCTACACCTTC.

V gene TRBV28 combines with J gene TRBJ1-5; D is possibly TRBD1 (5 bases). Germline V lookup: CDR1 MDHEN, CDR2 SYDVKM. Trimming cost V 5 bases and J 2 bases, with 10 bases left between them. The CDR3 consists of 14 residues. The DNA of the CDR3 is TGTGCCAGCAGTAATCGGGGGGGCAATCAGCCCCAGCATTTT. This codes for CASSNRGGNQPQHF.

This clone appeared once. CDR3 in amino acids: CASSQYTGGNTEAFF. The CDR3 DNA sequence: TGCGCCAGCAGCCAATATACAGGGGGGAACACTGAAGCTTTCTTT. The chain employs TRBV4-3 and TRBJ1-1, with TRBD1 matching over 8 bases. With 2 bases clipped from V and 1 base from J, the junction kept 3 bases outside the gene matches. The CDR3 covers 15 residues. Germline CDR1 LGHNA, CDR2 YSLEER.

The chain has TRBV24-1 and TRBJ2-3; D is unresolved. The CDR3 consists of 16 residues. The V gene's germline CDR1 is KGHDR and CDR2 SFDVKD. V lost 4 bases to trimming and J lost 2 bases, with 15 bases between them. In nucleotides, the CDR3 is TGTGCCACCAGTGACTCCGACTTTCTCCCCACAGATACGCAGTATTTT. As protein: CATSDSDFLPTDTQYF.

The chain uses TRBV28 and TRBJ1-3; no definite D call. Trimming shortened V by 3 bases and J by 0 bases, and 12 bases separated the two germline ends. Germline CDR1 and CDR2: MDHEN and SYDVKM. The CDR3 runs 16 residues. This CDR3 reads CASSFLNRVSGNTIYF. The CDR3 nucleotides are TGTGCCAGCAGTTTCTTGAACCGGGTCTCTGGAAACACCATATATTTT.

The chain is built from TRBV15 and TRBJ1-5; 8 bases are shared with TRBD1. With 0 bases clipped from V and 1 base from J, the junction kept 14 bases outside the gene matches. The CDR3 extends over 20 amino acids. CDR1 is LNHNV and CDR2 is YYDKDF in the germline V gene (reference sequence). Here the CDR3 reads CATSRDLGQGAFLSNQPQHF. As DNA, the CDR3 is TGTGCCACCAGCAGAGATCTGGGGCAGGGGGCCTTTTTAAGCAATCAGCCCCAGCATTTT.

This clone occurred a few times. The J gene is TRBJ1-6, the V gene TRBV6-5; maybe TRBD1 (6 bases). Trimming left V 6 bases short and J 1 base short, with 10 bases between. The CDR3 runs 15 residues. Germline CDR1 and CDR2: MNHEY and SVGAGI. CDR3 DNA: TGTGCCAGCAGGCCTGACAGGTCCTATAATTCACCCCTCCACTTT. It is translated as CASRPDRSYNSPLHF.

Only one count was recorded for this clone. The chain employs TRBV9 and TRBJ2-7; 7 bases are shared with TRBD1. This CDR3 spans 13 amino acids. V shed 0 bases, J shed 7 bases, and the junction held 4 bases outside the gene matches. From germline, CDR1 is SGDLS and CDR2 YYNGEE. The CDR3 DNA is TGTGCCAGCAGCGTAGGAACAGGGGATGAGCAGTACTTC. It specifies CASSVGTGDEQYF.

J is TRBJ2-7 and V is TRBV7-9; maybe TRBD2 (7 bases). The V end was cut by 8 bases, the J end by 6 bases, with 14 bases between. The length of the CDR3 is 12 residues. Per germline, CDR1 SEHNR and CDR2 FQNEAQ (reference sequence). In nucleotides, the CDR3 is TGTGCCAGCTCGACGGGGGGCCTCGAGCAGTACTTC. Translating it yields CASSTGGLEQYF.

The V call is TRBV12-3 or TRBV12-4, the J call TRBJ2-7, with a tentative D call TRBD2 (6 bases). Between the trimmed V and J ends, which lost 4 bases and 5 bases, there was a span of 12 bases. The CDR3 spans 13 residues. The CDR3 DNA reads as TGTGCCAGCAGTTCGTCCAGGACTAACGAGCAGTACGTC. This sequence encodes CASSSSRTNEQYV.

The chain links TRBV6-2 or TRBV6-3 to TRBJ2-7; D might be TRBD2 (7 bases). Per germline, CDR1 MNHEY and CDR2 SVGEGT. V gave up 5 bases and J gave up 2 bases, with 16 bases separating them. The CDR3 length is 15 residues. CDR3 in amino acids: CASSQLGGGPYEQYF. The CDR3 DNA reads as TGTGCCAGCAGTCAACTTGGGGGGGGCCCCTACGAGCAGTACTTC.

The CDR3 DNA sequence: TGTGCCAGCAGCCACATAGGGGATTTGGGTGGCTACACCTTC. Its translation: CASSHIGDLGGYTF. J is TRBJ1-2 and V is TRBV7-9, with a possible D match to TRBD1 (5 bases). This CDR3 spans 14 amino acids. CDR1 is SEHNR and CDR2 is FQNEAQ in the germline V gene (reference sequence). V lost 5 bases and J 7 bases, leaving 17 bases between the germline ends.

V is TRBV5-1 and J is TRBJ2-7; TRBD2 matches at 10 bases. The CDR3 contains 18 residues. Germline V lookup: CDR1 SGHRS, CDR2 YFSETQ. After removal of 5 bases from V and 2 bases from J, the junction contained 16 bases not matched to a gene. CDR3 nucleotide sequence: TGCGCCAGCAGACTGTCCTTTTCTAGCGGGGGCTCTACCTACGAGCAGTACTTC. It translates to CASRLSFSSGGSTYEQYF.

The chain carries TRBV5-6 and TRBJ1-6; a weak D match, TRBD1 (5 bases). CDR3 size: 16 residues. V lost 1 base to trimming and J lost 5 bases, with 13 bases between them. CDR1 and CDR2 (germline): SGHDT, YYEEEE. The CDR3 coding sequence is TGTGCCAGCAGCTTGAAGGGACCTAGCGATAATTCACCCCTCCACTTT. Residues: CASSLKGPSDNSPLHF. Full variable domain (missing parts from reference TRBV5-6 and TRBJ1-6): DAGVTQSPTHLIKTRGQQVTLRCSPKSGHDTVSWYQQALGQGPQFIFQYYEEEERQRGNFPDRFSGHQFPNYSSELNVNALLLGDSALYLCASSLKGPSDNSPLHFGNGTRLTVT.

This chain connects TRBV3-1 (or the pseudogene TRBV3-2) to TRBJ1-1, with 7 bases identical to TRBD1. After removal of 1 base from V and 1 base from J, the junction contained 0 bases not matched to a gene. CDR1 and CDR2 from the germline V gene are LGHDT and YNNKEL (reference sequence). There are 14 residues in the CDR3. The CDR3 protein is CASSQGQGNTEAFF. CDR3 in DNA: TGTGCCAGCAGCCAAGGACAGGGGAACACTGAAGCTTTCTTT.

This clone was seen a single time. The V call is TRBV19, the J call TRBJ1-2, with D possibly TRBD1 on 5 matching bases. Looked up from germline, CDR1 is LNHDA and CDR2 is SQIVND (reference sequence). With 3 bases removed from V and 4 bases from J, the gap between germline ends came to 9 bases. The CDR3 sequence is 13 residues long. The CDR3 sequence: CASSMLTAYGYTF. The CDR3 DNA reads TGTGCCAGTAGTATGCTGACAGCCTATGGCTACACCTTC. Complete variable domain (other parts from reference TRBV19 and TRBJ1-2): DGGITQSPKYLFRKEGQNVTLSCEQNLNHDAMYWYRQDPGQGLRLIYYSQIVNDFQKGDIAEGYSVSREKKESFPLTVTSAQKNPTAFYLCASSMLTAYGYTFGSGTRLTVV.

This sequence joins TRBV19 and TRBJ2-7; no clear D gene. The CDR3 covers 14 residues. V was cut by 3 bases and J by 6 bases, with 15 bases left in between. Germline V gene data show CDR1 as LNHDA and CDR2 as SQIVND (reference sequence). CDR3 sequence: CASSIAVKVSEQYF. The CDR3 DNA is TGTGCCAGTAGTATCGCGGTCAAGGTCTCCGAGCAGTACTTC.